This paragraph reports one T cell receptor (beta chain). Its antigen is unknown. In germline, CDR1 is SGHDT, CDR2 YYEEEE. Trimming shortened V by 4 bases and J by 11 bases, and 16 bases separated the two germline ends. The CDR3 length is 13 residues. The sample originates from a study of vaccination and CD4 T cells after COVID-19. Study-wide context: Post-COVID draws came a median approximately 100 days after diagnosis (range 35 to 161).

Described treatment: roughly nine-day PBMC culture with coronavirus spike peptide pools or control peptides (ViraFEST assay). In the ViraFEST assay, peptide-pool expansion preceded TCR sequencing of expanded clonotypes. Sequencing of cultured CD4+ T cell DNA used the Oncomine TCR Beta short-read assay. TCRdb re-called the PCR reads with MiXCR, one entry per CDR3 protein. The data contain roughly 20,000 distinct CDR3 sequences, about 41% of them singletons. General study results and limits: Nearly all convalescent vaccine-specific clones, 304 of 307, recognized only SARS-CoV-2 spike.

This material consisted of CD4+ T cells from blood, cultured in vitro, taken after SARS-CoV-2 vaccination. The receptor was isolated from a human donor who had recovered from COVID-19. The V and J genes are TRBV5-6 and TRBJ2-1; TRBD1 is a possible D gene (6 bases). CDR3 protein: CASSLGRGYQQFF. The CDR3 coding sequence is TGTGCCAGCAGCCTGGGAAGGGGGTACCAGCAGTTCTTC.